This T cell receptor beta chain is from a study of blood T cells in healthy people across ages. Notes on the study in general: Older individuals had lower TCR beta diversity per million T cells (the decline was roughly linear).

Trimming removed 4 bases from V and 5 bases from J, with 14 bases in between. Germline CDR1 is SGHVS and CDR2 is FNYEAQ. The CDR3 spans 14 residues. A J-beta primer mix and a sample-barcoded 5' primer were used in a second PCR of roughly 7 to 12 cycles. A template-switch adaptor with 12 random nucleotides tagged each cDNA molecule. TCRdb redid the calling of the 5' RACE reads with MiXCR, one entry per CDR3 protein. In the table there are more than 750,000 distinct CDR3 sequences, 29% of which are singletons. Points on this clonotype: Its antigen is currently unknown.

A minimum of 7 million PBMCs was isolated per sample. This same sample was also taken into another study, of T cells of mothers and their children. Per that paper: RNA that had been extracted went wholly into cDNA synthesis, at around 1.6 ug per 15 ul.

The chain joins TRBV7-6 to TRBJ1-1, with D possibly being TRBD1 (6 bases). The specimen was blood. The TCR was taken from a woman aged 40-49 years in good health. CDR3 in amino acids: CASSSRRGGTEAFF. CDR3 sequence (DNA): TGTGCCAGCAGCTCCCGAAGGGGGGGAACTGAAGCTTTCTTT.